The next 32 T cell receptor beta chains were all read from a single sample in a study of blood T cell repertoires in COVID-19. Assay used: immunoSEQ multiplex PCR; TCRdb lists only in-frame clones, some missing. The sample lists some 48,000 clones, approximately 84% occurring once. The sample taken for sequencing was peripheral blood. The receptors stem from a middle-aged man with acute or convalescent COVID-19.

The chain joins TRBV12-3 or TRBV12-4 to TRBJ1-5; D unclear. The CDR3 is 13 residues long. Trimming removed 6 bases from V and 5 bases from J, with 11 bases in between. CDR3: CASSLGSDQPQHF. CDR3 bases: TGTGCCAGCAGCCTAGGTTCGGATCAGCCCCAGCATTTT.

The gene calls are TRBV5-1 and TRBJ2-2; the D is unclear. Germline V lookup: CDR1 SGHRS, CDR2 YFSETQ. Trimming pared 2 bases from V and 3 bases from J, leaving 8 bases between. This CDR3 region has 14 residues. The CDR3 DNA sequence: TGCGCCAGCAGCTTCCTAGAGGACACCGGGGAGCTGTTTTTT. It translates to CASSFLEDTGELFF. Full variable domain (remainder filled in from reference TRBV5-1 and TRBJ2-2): KAGVTQTPRYLIKTRGQQVTLSCSPISGHRSVSWYQQTPGQGLQFLFEYFSETQRNKGNFPGRFSGRQFSNSRSEMNVSTLELGDSALYLCASSFLEDTGELFFGEGSRLTVL.

CDR3 amino acids: CASSPGAYEQYF. CDR3 coding DNA: TGTGCCAGCAGCCCCGGGGCCTACGAGCAGTACTTC. The V call is TRBV9, the J call TRBJ2-7; perhaps TRBD2 as D (5 bases). V was shortened by 4 bases and J by 2 bases, with 7 bases between the two germline ends. Germline CDR1 and CDR2: SGDLS and YYNGEE. The CDR3 has 12 residues.

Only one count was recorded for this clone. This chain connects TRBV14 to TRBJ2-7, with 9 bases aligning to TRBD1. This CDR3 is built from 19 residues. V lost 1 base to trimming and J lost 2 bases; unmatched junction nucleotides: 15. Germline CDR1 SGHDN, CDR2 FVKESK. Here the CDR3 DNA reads TGTGCCAGCAGCCAAGGAAGTATTTGGGACAGGGACGATACCTACGAGCAGTACTTC. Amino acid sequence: CASSQGSIWDRDDTYEQYF.

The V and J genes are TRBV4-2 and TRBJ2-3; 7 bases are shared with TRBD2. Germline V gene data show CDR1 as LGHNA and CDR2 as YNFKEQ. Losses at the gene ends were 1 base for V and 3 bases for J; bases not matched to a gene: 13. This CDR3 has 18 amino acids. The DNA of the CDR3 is TGTGCCAGCAGCCAAGGGTCCCGACGGGGGGTGGGAACAGATACGCAGTATTTT. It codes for CASSQGSRRGVGTDTQYF.

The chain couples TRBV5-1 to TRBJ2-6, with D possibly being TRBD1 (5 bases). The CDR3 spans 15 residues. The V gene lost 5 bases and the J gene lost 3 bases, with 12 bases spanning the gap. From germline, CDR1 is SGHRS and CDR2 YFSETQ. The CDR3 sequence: CASSGTGFGANVLTF. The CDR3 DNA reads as TGCGCCAGCAGTGGCACAGGTTTTGGGGCCAACGTCCTGACTTTC.

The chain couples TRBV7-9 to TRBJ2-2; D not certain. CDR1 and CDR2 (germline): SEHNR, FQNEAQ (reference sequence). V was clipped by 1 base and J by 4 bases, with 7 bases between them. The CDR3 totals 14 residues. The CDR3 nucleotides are TGTGCCAGCAGCTTAGTAGAGCCCACCGGGGAGCTGTTTTTT. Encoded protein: CASSLVEPTGELFF.

CDR3 bases: TGTGCCAGCAGCTTAGGGACAGGGTCAGCGGATACGCAGTATTTT. Its translation is CASSLGTGSADTQYF. The gene calls are TRBV11-1 and TRBJ2-3, with TRBD1 matching over 8 bases. The CDR3 has 15 residues. Per germline, CDR1 SGHAT and CDR2 FQDESV (reference sequence). Trimming took 1 base from V and 6 from J; bases not matched to a gene: 6.

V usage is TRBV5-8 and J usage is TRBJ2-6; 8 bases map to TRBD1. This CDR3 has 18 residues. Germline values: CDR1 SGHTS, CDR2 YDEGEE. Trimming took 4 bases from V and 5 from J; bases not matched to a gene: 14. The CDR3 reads CASSATGAWTTRANVLTF. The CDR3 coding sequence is TGTGCCAGCAGCGCGACAGGGGCCTGGACTACGCGGGCCAACGTCCTGACTTTC.

In DNA, the CDR3 is TGTGCCATCAGTGAGTCGACTCGGCAGTCCTACGAGCAGTACTTC. Translating gives CAISESTRQSYEQYF. This chain uses TRBV10-3 with TRBJ2-7; unclear D gene. V shed 0 bases and J shed 1 base, with 10 bases lying between them. Germline V gene data show CDR1 as ENHRY and CDR2 as SYGVKD. This CDR3 is built from 15 residues.

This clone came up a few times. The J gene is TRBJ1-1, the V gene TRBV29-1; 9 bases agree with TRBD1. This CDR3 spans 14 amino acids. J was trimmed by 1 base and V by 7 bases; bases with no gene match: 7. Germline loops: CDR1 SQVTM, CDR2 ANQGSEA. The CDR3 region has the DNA TGCAGCGGTGCACAGGGGGCGTCGAACACTGAAGCTTTCTTT. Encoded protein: CSGAQGASNTEAFF. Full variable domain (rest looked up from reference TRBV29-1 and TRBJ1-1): SAVISQKPSRDICQRGTSLTIQCQVDSQVTMMFWYRQQPGQSLTLIATANQGSEATYESGFVIDKFPISRPNLTFSTLTVSNMSPEDSSIYLCSGAQGASNTEAFFGQGTRLTVV.

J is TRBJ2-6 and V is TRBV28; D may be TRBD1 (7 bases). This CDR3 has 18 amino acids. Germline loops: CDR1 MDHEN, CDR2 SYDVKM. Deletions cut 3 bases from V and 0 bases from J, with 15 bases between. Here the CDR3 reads CASSLPSGGISGANVLTF. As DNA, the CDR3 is TGTGCCAGCAGTTTGCCCTCAGGGGGGATCTCTGGGGCCAACGTCCTGACTTTC.

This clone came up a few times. CDR3 nucleotides: TGTGCCTGGGGCGCGGAGGAGACAGGAGCCAATCAGCCCCAGCATTTT. This encodes CAWGAEETGANQPQHF. The gene calls are TRBV30 and TRBJ1-5, with D perhaps matching TRBD1 (6 bases). Trimming removed 5 bases at V and 3 bases at J, with 20 bases between. Germline assignment: CDR1 GTSNPN and CDR2 SVGIG (reference sequence). The CDR3 runs to 16 residues.

Written as DNA, the CDR3 is TGTGCCAGCAGGCGCATGACAGAGCAGTTCTTC. Its translation: CASRRMTEQFF. The chain uses TRBV7-9 and TRBJ2-1; D is ambiguous. In germline, CDR1 is SEHNR, CDR2 FQNEAQ (reference sequence). The V gene lost 6 bases and the J gene lost 10 bases, with 10 bases spanning the gap. The CDR3 is made up of 11 amino acids.

The CDR3 bases are TGCAGTGCTAGTGGGGGCACAAACATTCAGTACTTC. Translation gives CSASGGTNIQYF. The J gene is TRBJ2-4, the V gene TRBV20-1, with a weak D call TRBD1 (6 bases). Germline-derived CDR1 and CDR2 are DFQATT and SNEGSKA (reference sequence). The CDR3 length is 12 residues. Trimming pared 3 bases from V and 6 bases from J, leaving 9 bases between.

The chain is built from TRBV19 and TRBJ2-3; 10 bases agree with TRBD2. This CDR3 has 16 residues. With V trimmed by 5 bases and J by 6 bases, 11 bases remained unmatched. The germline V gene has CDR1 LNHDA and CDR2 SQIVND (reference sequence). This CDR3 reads CASSLRTSGHVDTQYF. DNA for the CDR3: TGTGCCAGTAGTCTGCGGACTAGCGGCCATGTGGATACGCAGTATTTT.

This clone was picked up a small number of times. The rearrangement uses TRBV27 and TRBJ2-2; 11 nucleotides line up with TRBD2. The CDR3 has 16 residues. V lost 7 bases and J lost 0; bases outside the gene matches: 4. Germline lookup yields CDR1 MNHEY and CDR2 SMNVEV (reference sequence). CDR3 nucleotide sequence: TGTGCCAGCAATCGACTAGCGGGGTCGAACACCGGGGAGCTGTTTTTT. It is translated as CASNRLAGSNTGELFF.

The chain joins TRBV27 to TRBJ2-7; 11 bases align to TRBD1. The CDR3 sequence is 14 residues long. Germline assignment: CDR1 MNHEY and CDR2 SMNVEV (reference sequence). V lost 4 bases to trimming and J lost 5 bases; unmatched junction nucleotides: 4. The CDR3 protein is CASSSQDRGHEQYF. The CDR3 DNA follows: TGTGCCAGCAGTTCCCAGGACAGGGGGCACGAGCAGTACTTC.

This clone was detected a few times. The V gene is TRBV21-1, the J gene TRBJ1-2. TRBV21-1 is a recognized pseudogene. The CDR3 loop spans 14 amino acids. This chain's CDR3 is CASSAPGTNYGYTF. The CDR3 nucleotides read TGTGCCAGCAGCGCACCCGGGACTAACTATGGCTACACCTTC.

CDR3 DNA: TGTGCCAGCAGCCAGGGCAGGGATTGGGAAGAGCAGTACTTC. Its translation: CASSQGRDWEEQYF. The chain has TRBV3-1 (or the pseudogene TRBV3-2) and TRBJ2-7; the D gene is possibly TRBD1 (5 bases). Deletions cut 3 bases from V and 7 bases from J, with 16 bases between. The germline gives CDR1 LGHDT, CDR2 YNNKEL (reference sequence). The CDR3 is 14 amino acids.

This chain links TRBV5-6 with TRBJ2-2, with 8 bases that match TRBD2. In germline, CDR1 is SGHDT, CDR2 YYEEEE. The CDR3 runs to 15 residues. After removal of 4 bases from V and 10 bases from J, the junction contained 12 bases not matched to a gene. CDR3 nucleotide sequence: TGTGCCAGCAGCCCGGGGGGGGCGGGAAACTTGGAGCTGTTTTTT. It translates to CASSPGGAGNLELFF.

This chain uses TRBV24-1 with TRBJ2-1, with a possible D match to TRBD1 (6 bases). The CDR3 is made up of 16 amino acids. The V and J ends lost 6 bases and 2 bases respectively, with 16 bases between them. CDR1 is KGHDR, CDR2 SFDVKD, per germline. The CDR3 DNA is TGTGCCACCAGTCGGGCAGGGCCAGGGGCCTACAATGAGCAGTTCTTC. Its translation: CATSRAGPGAYNEQFF.

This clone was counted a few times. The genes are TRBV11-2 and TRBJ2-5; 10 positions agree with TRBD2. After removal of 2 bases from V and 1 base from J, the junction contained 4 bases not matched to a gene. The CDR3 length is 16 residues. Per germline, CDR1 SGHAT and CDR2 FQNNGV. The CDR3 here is CASSLHTSGIQETQYF. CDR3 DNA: TGTGCCAGCAGCTTACATACTAGCGGGATCCAAGAGACCCAGTACTTC.

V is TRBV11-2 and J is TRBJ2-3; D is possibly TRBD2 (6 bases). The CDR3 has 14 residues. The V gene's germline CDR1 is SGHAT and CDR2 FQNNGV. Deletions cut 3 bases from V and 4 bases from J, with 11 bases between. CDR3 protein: CASSFLLASDTQYF. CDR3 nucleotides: TGTGCCAGCAGCTTCCTCCTAGCGTCAGATACGCAGTATTTT.

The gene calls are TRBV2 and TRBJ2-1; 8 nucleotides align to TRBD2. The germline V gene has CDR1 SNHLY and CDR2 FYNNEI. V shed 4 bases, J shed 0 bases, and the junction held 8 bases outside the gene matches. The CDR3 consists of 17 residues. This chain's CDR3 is CASSGRSGRSSYNEQFF. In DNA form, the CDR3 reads TGTGCCAGCAGTGGTAGGAGCGGGAGAAGCTCCTACAATGAGCAGTTCTTC.

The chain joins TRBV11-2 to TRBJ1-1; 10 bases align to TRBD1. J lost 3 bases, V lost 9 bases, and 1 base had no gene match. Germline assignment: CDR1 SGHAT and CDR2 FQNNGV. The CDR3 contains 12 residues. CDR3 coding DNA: TGTGCCAGTGGGACAGGGGACACTGAAGCTTTCTTT. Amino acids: CASGTGDTEAFF.

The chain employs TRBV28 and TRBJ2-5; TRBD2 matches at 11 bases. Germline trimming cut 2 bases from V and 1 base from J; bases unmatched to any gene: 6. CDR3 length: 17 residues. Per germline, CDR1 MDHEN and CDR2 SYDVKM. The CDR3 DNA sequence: TGTGCCAGCAGTTTAGGGCTAGCGGGAGGCACCCAAGAGACCCAGTACTTC. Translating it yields CASSLGLAGGTQETQYF. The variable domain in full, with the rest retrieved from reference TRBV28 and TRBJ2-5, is DVKVTQSSRYLVKRTGEKVFLECVQDMDHENMFWYRQDPGLGLRLIYFSYDVKMKEKGDIPEGYSVSREKKERFSLILESASTNQTSMYLCASSLGLAGGTQETQYFGPGTRLLVL.

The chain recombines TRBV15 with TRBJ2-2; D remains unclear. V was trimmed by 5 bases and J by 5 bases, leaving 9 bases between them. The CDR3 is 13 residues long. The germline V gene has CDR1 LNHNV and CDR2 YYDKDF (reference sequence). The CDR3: CATSEVITGELFF. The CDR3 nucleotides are TGTGCCACCAGCGAGGTTATTACCGGGGAGCTGTTTTTT.

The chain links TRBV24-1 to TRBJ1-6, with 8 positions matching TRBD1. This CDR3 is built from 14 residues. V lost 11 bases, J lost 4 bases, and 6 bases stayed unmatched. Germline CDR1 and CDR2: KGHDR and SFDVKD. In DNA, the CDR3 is TGTGCCAGAGCAGGGGGCGCTTATAATTCACCCCTCCACTTT. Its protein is CARAGGAYNSPLHF.

The DNA of the CDR3 is TGTGCCAGCAGTGAAGTCGTGTCCAGGGGCACTAATAATTCACCCCTCCACTTT. Its translation: CASSEVVSRGTNNSPLHF. The chain is built from TRBV6-1 and TRBJ1-6; a weak D match, TRBD1 (6 bases). The V and J ends lost 1 base and 5 bases respectively, with 18 bases between them. CDR1 is MNHNS, CDR2 SASEGT, per germline. The CDR3 loop spans 18 amino acids.

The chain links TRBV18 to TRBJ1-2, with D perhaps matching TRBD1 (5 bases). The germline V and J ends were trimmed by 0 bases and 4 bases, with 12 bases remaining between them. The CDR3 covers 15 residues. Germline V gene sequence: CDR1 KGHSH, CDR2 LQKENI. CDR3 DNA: TGTGCCAGCTCACCACCGAAGGGGCCTGCCTATGGCTACACCTTC. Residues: CASSPPKGPAYGYTF.

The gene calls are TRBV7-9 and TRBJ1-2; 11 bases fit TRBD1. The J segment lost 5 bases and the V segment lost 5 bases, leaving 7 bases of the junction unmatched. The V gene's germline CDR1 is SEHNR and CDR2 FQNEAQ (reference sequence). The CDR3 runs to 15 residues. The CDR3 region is CASSIGQGAWYGYTF. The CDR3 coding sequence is TGTGCCAGCAGCATAGGACAGGGGGCTTGGTATGGCTACACCTTC. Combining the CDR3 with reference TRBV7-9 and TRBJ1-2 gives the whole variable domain DTGVSQNPRHKITKRGQNVTFRCDPISEHNRLYWYRQTLGQGPEFLTYFQNEAQLEKSRLLSDRFSAERPKGSFSTLEIQRTEQGDSAMYLCASSIGQGAWYGYTFGSGTRLTVV.